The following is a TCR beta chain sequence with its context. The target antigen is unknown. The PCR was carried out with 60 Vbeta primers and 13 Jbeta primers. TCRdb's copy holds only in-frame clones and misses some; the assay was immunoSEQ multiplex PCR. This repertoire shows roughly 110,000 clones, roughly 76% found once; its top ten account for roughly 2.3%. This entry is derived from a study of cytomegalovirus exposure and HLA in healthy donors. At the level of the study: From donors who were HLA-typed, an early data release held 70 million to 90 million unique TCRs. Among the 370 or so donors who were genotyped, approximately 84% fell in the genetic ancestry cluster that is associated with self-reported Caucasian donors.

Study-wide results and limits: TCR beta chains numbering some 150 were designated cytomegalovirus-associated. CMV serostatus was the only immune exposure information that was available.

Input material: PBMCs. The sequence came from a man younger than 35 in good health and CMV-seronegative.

CDR3 in amino acids: CSASRVEAFF. CDR3 DNA: TGCAGTGCTTCACGAGTGGAAGCTTTCTTT. The J gene is TRBJ1-1, the V gene TRBV20-1; no reliable D call. Germline CDR1 DFQATT, CDR2 SNEGSKA (reference sequence). This CDR3 has 10 residues. V gave up 5 bases and J gave up 8 bases, with 9 bases separating them.